This T cell receptor (beta chain) was identified in a study of T cells expressing NK-cell markers. In the study overall: Out of eight donors sequenced, seven tested HCMV-seropositive and the remaining one seronegative.

Germline CDR1 MGHRA, CDR2 YSYEKL. This CDR3 region has 17 residues. Regarding this clonotype: The antigen is unknown.

TCRdb re-called the 5' RACE reads; one entry per CDR3 protein, DNA not given. The data include a few hundred thousand distinct CDR3 sequences; the top ten clones carry over 1.1%. Study conclusions and caveats: Among CD8+ T cells from about six donors, dominant NKG2C+ clonotypes accounted for roughly 1.0-7.0%.

This chain joins TRBV4-1 and TRBJ2-3; no DNA is available, so the TRBD2 call from TCRdb remains unchecked. Material for sequencing was blood T cells: a sorted CD56 or NKG2C T cell subset, CD4+ or CD8+ T cells, or bulk PBMC T cells (not recorded which). The receptor comes from a woman between 50 and 59 years old in good health. The CDR3 loop reads CASSQVGRGISTDTQYF.